The entry below describes one T cell receptor (beta chain). Germline V gene lookup returns CDR1 SGHRS and CDR2 YFSETQ. This CDR3 has 14 amino acids. V shed 4 bases, J shed 6 bases, and the junction held 6 bases outside the gene matches. The sample comes from a study of blood T cell repertoires in COVID-19. Sequencing was performed with immunoSEQ multiplex PCR; in TCRdb, only in-frame clones are kept and a portion is missing. The table shows under 450,000 clones, with 75% to 90% occurring only once. The clonotype comes from a woman in her forties or fifties who had recovered from COVID-19. The sequencing input was PBMCs or T cells enriched from blood (not recorded which). The chain has TRBV5-1 and TRBJ2-7; 11 bases line up with TRBD2. In nucleotides, the CDR3 is TGCGCCAGCAGCACGTCGCTAGCGGGAGGCGAGCAGTACTTC. This gives the protein CASSTSLAGGEQYF.